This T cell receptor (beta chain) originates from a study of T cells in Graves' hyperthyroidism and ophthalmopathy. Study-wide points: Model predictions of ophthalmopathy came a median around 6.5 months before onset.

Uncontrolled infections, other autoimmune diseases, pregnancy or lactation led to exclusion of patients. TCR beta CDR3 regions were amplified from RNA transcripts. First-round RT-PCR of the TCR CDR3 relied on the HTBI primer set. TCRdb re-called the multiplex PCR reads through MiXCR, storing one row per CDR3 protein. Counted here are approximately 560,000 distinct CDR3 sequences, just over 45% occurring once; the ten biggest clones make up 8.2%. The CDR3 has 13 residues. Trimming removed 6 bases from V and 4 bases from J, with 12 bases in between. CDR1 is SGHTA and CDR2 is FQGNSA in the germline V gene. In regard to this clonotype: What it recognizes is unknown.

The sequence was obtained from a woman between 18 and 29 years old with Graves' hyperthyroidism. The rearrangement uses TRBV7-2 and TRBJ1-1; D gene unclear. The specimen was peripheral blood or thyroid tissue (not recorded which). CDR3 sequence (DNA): TGTGCCAGCAGTTCAGACATAGGCACTGAAGCTTTCTTT. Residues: CASSSDIGTEAFF.